The 20 T cell receptor beta chains below come from one sample, sequenced in a study of control samples from healthy donors and cancer patients. Here immunoSEQ multiplex PCR was the method, and the copy in TCRdb shows in-frame clones only, minus some. The sample has about 220,000 clones, around 94% seen once. The sample taken for sequencing was blood. The source of these receptors is a man aged 45-65 years in good health.

The chain couples TRBV7-8 to TRBJ2-7, with 7 nucleotides matching TRBD1. With V trimmed by 2 bases and J by 2 bases, 0 bases remained unmatched. This CDR3 is built from 13 residues. Germline V gene sequence: CDR1 SGHVS, CDR2 FQNEAQ. The CDR3 is CASSLRGPYEQYV. The CDR3 nucleotides read TGTGCCAGCAGCTTAAGGGGGCCCTACGAGCAGTACGTC.

The chain employs TRBV20-1 and TRBJ1-4; D unclear. This CDR3 spans 11 amino acids. CDR1 and CDR2 from the germline V gene are DFQATT and SNEGSKA (reference sequence). V was trimmed by 7 bases and J by 4 bases, leaving 7 bases between them. DNA of the CDR3: TGCAGTGGCGAAGATAATGAAAAACTGTTTTTT. This encodes CSGEDNEKLFF.

This chain uses TRBV20-1 with TRBJ2-3; the D is unclear. CDR3 length: 11 amino acids. Germline CDR1 reads DFQATT; CDR2 reads SNEGSKA (reference sequence). The V end was cut by 3 bases, the J end by 5 bases, with 6 bases between. CDR3: CSARGGDTQYF. CDR3 sequence (DNA): TGCAGTGCTAGGGGCGGAGATACGCAGTATTTT.

The rearrangement uses TRBV6-6 and TRBJ2-1; the D gene is possibly TRBD2 (5 bases). The V gene lost 10 bases and the J gene lost 11 bases, with 9 bases spanning the gap. Germline values: CDR1 MNHNY, CDR2 SVGAGI (reference sequence). This CDR3 spans 9 amino acids. Here the CDR3 reads CATGGQQFF. The CDR3 DNA is TGTGCCACGGGCGGGCAGCAGTTCTTC.

J is TRBJ2-1 and V is TRBV7-9; tentatively, D is TRBD1 (5 bases). Germline V gene sequence: CDR1 SEHNR, CDR2 FQNEAQ (reference sequence). The V gene lost 5 bases and the J gene lost 8 bases, with 7 bases spanning the gap. The CDR3 has 11 residues. CDR3 sequence: CASSPGYEQFF. The CDR3 nucleotides read TGTGCCAGCAGCCCAGGGTATGAGCAGTTCTTC.

In the case of this clone: Other DNA sequences in the sample encode the same CDR3. This chain joins TRBV3-1 (or the pseudogene TRBV3-2) and TRBJ2-2, with D unresolved. In germline, CDR1 is LGHDT, CDR2 YNNKEL (reference sequence). The V end lost 1 base, the J end lost 5 bases, and 2 bases lay between the germline ends. The CDR3 has 12 residues. CDR3 sequence: CASSQGTGELFF. The DNA for the CDR3 is TGTGCCAGCAGCCAAGGAACCGGGGAGCTGTTTTTT.

The chain is built from TRBV18 and TRBJ2-1; tentatively, D is TRBD1 (6 bases). Germline V gene lookup returns CDR1 KGHSH and CDR2 LQKENI. There are 17 residues in the CDR3. V gave up 2 bases and J gave up 3 bases, with 17 bases separating them. CDR3 bases: TGTGCCAGCTCACCAAGGATCAGGTTACAGGGCTACAATGAGCAGTTCTTC. Residues: CASSPRIRLQGYNEQFF.

This clone was picked up one time. The rearrangement links TRBV15 to TRBJ1-5; D is undetermined. This CDR3 comprises 14 residues. V shed 0 bases and J shed 6 bases, with 9 bases lying between them. Per germline, CDR1 LNHNV and CDR2 YYDKDF (reference sequence). The CDR3 coding sequence is TGTGCCACCAGCAGAGATTTGGCTGCTCAGCCCCAGCATTTT. It is translated as CATSRDLAAQPQHF.

The chain recombines TRBV6-5 with TRBJ2-5; the D gene is possibly TRBD1 (5 bases). V was trimmed by 2 bases and J by 5 bases, leaving 15 bases between them. The CDR3 covers 15 residues. Per germline, CDR1 MNHEY and CDR2 SVGAGI. The DNA of the CDR3 is TGTGCCAGCAGTTACGGGGCCAAGGGCCGGGAGACCCAGTACTTC. This encodes CASSYGAKGRETQYF.

As regards this clone: At one end, the junction sequence differs from germline, possibly due to a read error. The rearrangement uses TRBV28 and TRBJ2-3; the D is unclear. This CDR3 comprises 12 residues. From germline, CDR1 is MDHEN and CDR2 SYDVKM. The CDR3 loop is CASSLLGDTQYF. The DNA of the CDR3 is TGTGCCAGCAGCTTATTGGGAGATACGCAGTATTTT.

In its sample, this clone was seen once. The gene calls are TRBV6-6 and TRBJ1-5; D unclear. Germline V gene sequence: CDR1 MNHNY, CDR2 SVGAGI (reference sequence). This CDR3 region has 15 residues. V lost 2 bases and J lost 4, with 12 bases in between. In DNA form, the CDR3 reads TGTGCCAGCAGTTACGAGTCTGGGGTGAATCAGCCCCAGCATTTT. Translated, it gives CASSYESGVNQPQHF.

This clone was detected only once. CDR3 loop: CASILRQENYGYTF. In DNA form, the CDR3 reads TGTGCCAGCATCTTGAGACAGGAGAACTATGGCTACACCTTC. The chain is built from TRBV6-5 and TRBJ1-2, with TRBD1 as a possible D gene (6 bases). Germline CDR1 and CDR2: MNHEY and SVGAGI. V dropped 7 bases and J dropped 2 bases, with 14 bases sitting between them. This CDR3 has 14 amino acids.

V usage is TRBV7-2 and J usage is TRBJ1-6; the D gene is possibly TRBD1 (5 bases). The ends were cut back, 1 base at V and 2 bases at J, with 12 bases in the middle. CDR3 length: 17 amino acids. Per germline, CDR1 SGHTA and CDR2 FQGNSA. The CDR3 sequence: CASSLEYGGAYNSPLHF. CDR3 bases: TGTGCCAGCAGCTTAGAGTATGGGGGGGCCTATAATTCACCCCTCCACTTT.

This chain connects TRBV11-2 to TRBJ1-2; 9 bases are a match to TRBD1. CDR1 and CDR2 from the germline V gene are SGHAT and FQNNGV. Trimming took 5 bases from V and 3 from J; bases not matched to a gene: 4. The CDR3 has 14 amino acids. CDR3 nucleotide sequence: TGTGCCAGCAGCCAACAGGGGGCGGACTATGGCTACACCTTC. Protein product: CASSQQGADYGYTF.

The chain couples TRBV11-3 to TRBJ2-1; D unclear. Between the trimmed V and J ends, which lost 3 bases and 4 bases, there was a span of 7 bases. The CDR3 runs to 13 residues. CDR1 is SGHNT, CDR2 YENEEA, per germline. The CDR3 loop reads CASSLGRYNEQFF. In nucleotides, the CDR3 is TGTGCCAGCAGCTTGGGTCGTTACAATGAGCAGTTCTTC.

The rearrangement joins TRBV27 to TRBJ2-7; unclear D gene. The V end lost 5 bases, the J end lost 2 bases, and 13 bases lay between the germline ends. The CDR3 is 14 residues long. Germline V lookup: CDR1 MNHEY, CDR2 SMNVEV (reference sequence). CDR3 nucleotide sequence: TGTGCCAGCAGTCCCTATCTTGACACCTACGAGCAGTACTTC. Translated, it gives CASSPYLDTYEQYF.

The chain employs TRBV2 and TRBJ1-2; D is undetermined. Trimming shortened V by 3 bases and J by 3 bases, and 11 bases separated the two germline ends. Germline V CDR1 and CDR2: SNHLY, FYNNEI. CDR3 size: 14 residues. CDR3 amino acids: CASSERAEHYGYTF. For the CDR3, the DNA is TGTGCCAGCAGTGAGCGCGCAGAGCACTATGGCTACACCTTC.

The chain links TRBV3-1 (or the pseudogene TRBV3-2) to TRBJ1-1, with D tentatively TRBD1 (6 bases). Trimming shortened V by 0 bases and J by 0 bases, and 11 bases separated the two germline ends. Germline CDR1 is LGHDT and CDR2 is YNNKEL (reference sequence). There are 16 residues in the CDR3. CDR3 nucleotide sequence: TGTGCCAGCAGCCAAGATCGGGACATCATGAACACTGAAGCTTTCTTT. It codes for CASSQDRDIMNTEAFF.

The chain employs TRBV4-2 and TRBJ1-2, with D possibly being TRBD1 (6 bases). Trimming removed 1 base at V and 4 bases at J, with 13 bases between. CDR1 and CDR2 from the germline V gene are LGHNA and YNFKEQ. This CDR3 spans 15 amino acids. CDR3 region: CASSQVETGTYGYTF. In DNA form, the CDR3 reads TGTGCCAGCAGCCAAGTCGAGACAGGCACCTATGGCTACACCTTC.

The gene calls are TRBV5-4 and TRBJ1-2, with D possibly being TRBD1 (5 bases). The CDR3 spans 15 residues. Between the trimmed V and J ends, which lost 0 bases and 8 bases, there was a span of 17 bases. Germline V gene sequence: CDR1 SGHNT, CDR2 YYREEE (reference sequence). The CDR3 DNA reads as TGTGCCAGCAGCTTGGCCAAAACGGGGGTGTCCGGCTACACCTTC. Its translation is CASSLAKTGVSGYTF. The complete variable domain, with remaining parts taken from reference TRBV5-4 and TRBJ1-2, reads ETGVTQSPTHLIKTRGQQVTLRCSSQSGHNTVSWYQQALGQGPQFIFQYYREEENGRGNFPPRFSGLQFPNYSSELNVNALELDDSALYLCASSLAKTGVSGYTFGSGTRLTVV.